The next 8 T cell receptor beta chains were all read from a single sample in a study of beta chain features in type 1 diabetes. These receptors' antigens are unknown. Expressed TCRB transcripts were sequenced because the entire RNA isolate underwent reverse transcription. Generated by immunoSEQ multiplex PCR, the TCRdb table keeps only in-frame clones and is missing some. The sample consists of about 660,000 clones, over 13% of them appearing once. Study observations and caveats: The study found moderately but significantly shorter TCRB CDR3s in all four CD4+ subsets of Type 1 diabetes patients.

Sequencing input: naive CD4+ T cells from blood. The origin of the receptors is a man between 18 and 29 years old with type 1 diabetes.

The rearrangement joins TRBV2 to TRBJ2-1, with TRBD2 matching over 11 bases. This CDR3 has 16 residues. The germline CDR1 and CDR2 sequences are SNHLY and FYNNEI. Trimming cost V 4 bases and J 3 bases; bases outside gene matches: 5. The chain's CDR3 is CASSVTSGTLYNEQFF. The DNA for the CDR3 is TGTGCCAGCAGTGTGACTAGCGGGACCCTCTACAATGAGCAGTTCTTC.

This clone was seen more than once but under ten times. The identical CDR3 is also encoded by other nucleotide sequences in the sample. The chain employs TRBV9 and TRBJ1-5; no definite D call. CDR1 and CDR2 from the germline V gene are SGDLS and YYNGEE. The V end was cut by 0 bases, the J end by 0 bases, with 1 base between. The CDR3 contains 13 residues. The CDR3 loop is CASSVGSNQPQHF. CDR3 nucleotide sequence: TGTGCCAGCAGCGTAGGTAGCAATCAGCCCCAGCATTTT. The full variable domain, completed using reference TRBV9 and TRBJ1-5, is DSGVTQTPKHLITATGQRVTLRCSPRSGDLSVYWYQQSLDQGLQFLIQYYNGEERAKGNILERFSAQQFPDLHSELNLSSLELGDSALYFCASSVGSNQPQHFGDGTRLSIL.

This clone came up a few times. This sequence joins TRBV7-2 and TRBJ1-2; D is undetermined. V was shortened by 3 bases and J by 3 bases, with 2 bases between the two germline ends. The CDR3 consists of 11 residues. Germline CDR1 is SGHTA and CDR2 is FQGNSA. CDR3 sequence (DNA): TGTGCCAGCAGCTTTCACTATGGCTACACCTTC. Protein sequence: CASSFHYGYTF.

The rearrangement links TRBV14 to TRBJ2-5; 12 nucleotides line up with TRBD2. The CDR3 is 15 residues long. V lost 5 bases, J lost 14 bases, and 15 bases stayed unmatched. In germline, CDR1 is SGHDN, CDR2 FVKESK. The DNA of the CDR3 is TGTGCCAGCAGCAACCCGGGACTAGCGGGCGGAACCCGTTACTTC. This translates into CASSNPGLAGGTRYF. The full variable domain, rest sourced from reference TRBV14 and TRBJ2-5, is EAGVTQFPSHSVIEKGQTVTLRCDPISGHDNLYWYRRVMGKEIKFLLHFVKESKQDESGMPNNRFLAERTGGTYSTLKVQPAELEDSGVYFCASSNPGLAGGTRYFGPGTRLLVL.

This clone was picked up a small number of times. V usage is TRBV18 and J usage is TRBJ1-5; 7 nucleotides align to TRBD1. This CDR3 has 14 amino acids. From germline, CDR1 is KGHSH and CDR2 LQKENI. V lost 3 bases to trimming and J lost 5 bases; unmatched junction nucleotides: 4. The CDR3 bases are TGTGCCAGCTCACCCAGGGGGGCGGATCAGCCCCAGCATTTT. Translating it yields CASSPRGADQPQHF.

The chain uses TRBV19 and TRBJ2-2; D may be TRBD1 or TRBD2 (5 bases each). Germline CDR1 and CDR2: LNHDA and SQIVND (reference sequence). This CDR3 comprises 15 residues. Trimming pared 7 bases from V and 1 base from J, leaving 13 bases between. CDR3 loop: CASKPGTLNTGELFF. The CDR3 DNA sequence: TGTGCCAGTAAACCTGGGACCCTGAACACCGGGGAGCTGTTTTTT.

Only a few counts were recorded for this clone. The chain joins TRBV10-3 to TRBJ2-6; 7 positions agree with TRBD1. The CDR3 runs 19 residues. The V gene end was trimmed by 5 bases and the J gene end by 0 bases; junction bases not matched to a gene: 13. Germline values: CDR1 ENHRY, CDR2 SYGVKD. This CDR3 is CAISKQGGRMPSGANVLTF. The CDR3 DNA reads TGTGCCATCAGTAAACAAGGGGGCAGGATGCCCTCTGGGGCCAACGTCCTGACTTTC.

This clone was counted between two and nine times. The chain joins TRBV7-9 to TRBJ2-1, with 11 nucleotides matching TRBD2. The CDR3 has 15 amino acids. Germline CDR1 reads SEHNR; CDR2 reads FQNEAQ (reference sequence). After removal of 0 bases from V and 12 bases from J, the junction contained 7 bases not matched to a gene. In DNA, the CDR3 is TGTGCCAGCAGCTTAGCTTCGACTAGCGGGAACGGGCAGTTCTTC. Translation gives CASSLASTSGNGQFF.